Listed here are 11 T cell receptor beta chains from one sample, sequenced in a study of T cell clusters in autoimmune cytopenias (dated by TCRdb to the late 2010s). The run used an Illumina MiSeq. TRB rearrangements were amplified by multiplex PCR following a touch-down protocol, with the TRB-A and TRB-B primer pools mixed in one tube. One entry per CDR3 protein sequence results from the TCRdb reprocessing of the reads, with DNA left out. The table for this sample shows roughly 2,600 distinct CDR3 sequences. The ten largest clones capture around 58% of the sample. Each sample's TRB amplification started from around 0.25 ug of peripheral blood genomic DNA, which corresponds to some 41,000 genome equivalents. The sample comprised peripheral blood. These receptors came from a human donor with an autoimmune cytopenia or autoimmune hepatitis (not recorded which).

This chain connects TRBV7-2 to TRBJ2-5; there is no DNA to check the TCRdb D call of TRBD1. There are 16 residues in the CDR3. Germline lookup yields CDR1 SGHTA and CDR2 FQGNSA. CDR3: CASSLGASGGGETQYF.

This chain joins TRBV18 and TRBJ2-1; without DNA, the TCRdb call of TRBD1 cannot be checked. CDR1 is KGHSH, CDR2 LQKENI, per germline. The CDR3 runs to 16 residues. CDR3 in amino acids: CASSPPGGGNNNEQFF.

The rearrangement uses TRBV5-6 and TRBJ2-5; with no DNA, the TCRdb D assignment of TRBD2 cannot be verified. Germline CDR1 is SGHDT and CDR2 is YYEEEE. The CDR3 has 15 residues. The CDR3 sequence: CASSLYAVIGGAQYF.

The gene calls are TRBV5-6 and TRBJ2-7. Germline V lookup: CDR1 SGHDT, CDR2 YYEEEE. This CDR3 comprises 14 residues. CDR3: CASSLAVRNYEQYF.

This CDR3 reads CASSLVGQTGGYSGANVLTF. The V gene is TRBV7-6, the J gene TRBJ2-6; lacking DNA, the TRBD1 call made by TCRdb goes unchecked. CDR3 length equals 20 residues. Germline CDR1 SGHVS, CDR2 FNYEAQ.

This clonotype is called large based on its frequency. This chain joins TRBV29-1 and TRBJ2-1; there is no DNA to check the TCRdb D call of TRBD1. The CDR3 is 13 residues long. Germline CDR1 reads SQVTM; CDR2 reads ANQGSEA. The CDR3 spells CSVEKQGVNEQFF.

This chain links TRBV5-1 with TRBJ2-7; TCRdb's D call, TRBD2, is unchecked because there is no DNA. Looked up from germline, CDR1 is SGHRS and CDR2 is YFSETQ. This CDR3 is built from 12 residues. CDR3 sequence reads: CASSLGGYEQYF.

By frequency, this clonotype is medium-sized. The gene calls are TRBV19 and TRBJ2-3; TCRdb returns TRBD2, unconfirmable since there is no DNA. This CDR3 contains 15 residues. CDR1 is LNHDA and CDR2 is SQIVND in the germline V gene (reference sequence). The CDR3 reads CASSIGPGYTDTQYF. Drawing the rest from reference TRBV19 and TRBJ2-3, the complete variable domain is DGGITQSPKYLFRKEGQNVTLSCEQNLNHDAMYWYRQDPGQGLRLIYYSQIVNDFQKGDIAEGYSVSREKKESFPLTVTSAQKNPTAFYLCASSIGPGYTDTQYFGPGTRLTVL.

This rearrangement joins TRBV5-6 to TRBJ1-5; lacking DNA, the TRBD1 call made by TCRdb goes unchecked. The CDR3 is 15 amino acids. Per germline, CDR1 SGHDT and CDR2 YYEEEE. CDR3 residues: CASSFGTGRNQPRHF.

The V and J genes are TRBV7-2 and TRBJ2-2. Per the germline V gene, CDR1 is SGHTA and CDR2 is FQGNSA. The CDR3 contains 13 residues. This CDR3 is CASSRVATGELFF. Together with reference TRBV7-2 and TRBJ2-2, the CDR3 gives the full variable domain: GAGVSQSPSNKVTEKGKDVELRCDPISGHTALYWYRQSLGQGLEFLIYFQGNSAPDKSGLPSDRFSAERTGGSVSTLTIQRTQQEDSAVYLCASSRVATGELFFGEGSRLTVL.

V usage is TRBV19 and J usage is TRBJ1-3. The CDR3 sequence is 15 residues long. Germline V gene sequence: CDR1 LNHDA, CDR2 SQIVND (reference sequence). CDR3 region: CASSITWRGGNTIYF. Full variable domain (missing parts from reference TRBV19 and TRBJ1-3): DGGITQSPKYLFRKEGQNVTLSCEQNLNHDAMYWYRQDPGQGLRLIYYSQIVNDFQKGDIAEGYSVSREKKESFPLTVTSAQKNPTAFYLCASSITWRGGNTIYFGEGSWLTVV.